This TCR beta chain was profiled in a study of shared clonotypes between healthy human individuals. Study details: A donor's plate count was three for CD4 naive and three for CD4 memory; CD8 naive had two and CD8 memory one.

V dropped 1 base and J dropped 4 bases, with 16 bases sitting between them. This CDR3 region has 16 residues. In germline, CDR1 is MGHRA, CDR2 YSYEKL. Study-wide findings and caveats: On the whole, naive subsets had larger estimated richness than memory subsets had.

Naive-designated CD8 cells lacked CD45RO, were positively enriched for CCR7, and omitted terminally differentiated effector memory CD45RA+ cells. This was a deep-level run. The repertoire was sequenced with immunoSEQ multiplex PCR; TCRdb's copy has only in-frame clones and lacks some. The sample carries about 2 million clones, approximately 94% recorded once. Comments on this clone: The antigen is undetermined.

The sequenced sample was naive CD8+ T cells sorted from blood. This sequence joins TRBV4-1 and TRBJ1-1; the D is unclear. The sequence derives from a man younger than 35 in good health. In nucleotides, the CDR3 is TGCGCCAGCAGCCAAGCCCCACCGACTACAGCCACTGAAGCTTTCTTT. It yields the protein CASSQAPPTTATEAFF.